A single sample gave rise to the 24 T cell receptor beta chains below, sequenced in a study of ipilimumab plus nivolumab after autologous stem cell transplantation (dated by TCRdb to about 2021). The library was generated by the immunoSEQ multiplex PCR assay. Drawn from immuneACCESS, this table holds only the in-frame rearrangements with V and J called that TCRdb kept. Clones are partly lost; checked studies trace under half to an unresolved V gene and leave the rest unexplained. The sample yields about 47,000 clones; around nine tenths were counted once. 0.7% to 1% of the sample goes to the ten largest clones. This material consisted of PBMCs, taken in a trial of ipilimumab plus nivolumab as post-transplant consolidation. These receptors were collected from a male donor with multiple myeloma.

The chain carries TRBV7-2 and TRBJ2-7; D may be TRBD1 or TRBD2 (5 bases each). V was pared by 5 bases and J by 6 bases, with 17 bases between. CDR1 and CDR2 (germline): SGHTA, FQGNSA. The CDR3 runs to 14 residues. CDR3: CASSLPGEGSEQYF. The CDR3 DNA sequence: TGTGCCAGCAGCCTACCCGGTGAGGGGTCCGAGCAGTACTTC.

The chain is built from TRBV30 and TRBJ1-6; the D gene is possibly TRBD1 (5 bases). Germline loops: CDR1 GTSNPN, CDR2 SVGIG (reference sequence). The CDR3 runs to 15 residues. With 0 bases removed from V and 5 bases from J, the gap between germline ends came to 11 bases. CDR3: CAWSVLRQNNSPLHF. CDR3 nucleotides: TGTGCCTGGAGTGTACTCAGACAGAATAATTCACCCCTCCACTTT.

The chain has TRBV6-1 and TRBJ2-7; TRBD1 is a possible D gene (6 bases). Germline CDR1 MNHNS, CDR2 SASEGT. V lost 8 bases and J 2 bases, leaving 10 bases between the germline ends. There are 12 residues in the CDR3. The CDR3 sequence is CASRDTTYEQYF. CDR3 in DNA: TGTGCCAGCCGGGACACAACCTACGAGCAGTACTTC.

The rearrangement links TRBV5-1 to TRBJ2-7; 7 bases match TRBD1. Germline V gives CDR1 SGHRS, CDR2 YFSETQ. CDR3 length: 17 residues. V was pared by 4 bases and J by 0 bases, with 13 bases of the junction left unmatched. DNA of the CDR3: TGCGCCAGCAGCCCACAACCCACAGGGGATAGCTCCTACGAGCAGTACTTC. Translating it yields CASSPQPTGDSSYEQYF.

This clone came up once. The rearrangement links TRBV29-1 to TRBJ2-3; 9 bases are a match to TRBD1. V gave up 6 bases and J gave up 3 bases; unmatched junction bases: 13. The CDR3 has 16 amino acids. Looked up from germline, CDR1 is SQVTM and CDR2 is ANQGSEA. The CDR3, as DNA: TGCAGCGTGCCCGCAACGACAGGGGGGATAACAGATACGCAGTATTTT. This sequence encodes CSVPATTGGITDTQYF.

The chain uses TRBV19 and TRBJ2-1; TRBD1 agrees at 7 bases. The CDR3 totals 14 residues. The germline V gene has CDR1 LNHDA and CDR2 SQIVND (reference sequence). J was trimmed by 4 bases and V by 8 bases; bases with no gene match: 8. CDR3 protein: CASGRTGGYNEQFF. CDR3 DNA sequence: TGTGCCAGTGGAAGGACAGGCGGGTACAATGAGCAGTTCTTC.

The V and J genes are TRBV30 and TRBJ1-1; D is unclear. From germline, CDR1 is GTSNPN and CDR2 SVGIG (reference sequence). This CDR3 has 11 residues. V was trimmed by 4 bases and J by 4 bases, leaving 7 bases between them. CDR3 region: CAWKALTEAFF. The CDR3, as DNA: TGTGCCTGGAAGGCGCTCACTGAAGCTTTCTTT.

The V gene is TRBV4-1, the J gene TRBJ2-7, with no clear D. The V end lost 0 bases, the J end lost 0 bases, and 15 bases lay between the germline ends. Germline loops: CDR1 MGHRA, CDR2 YSYEKL. The CDR3 is made up of 17 amino acids. The chain's CDR3 is CASSQESATFTSYEQYF. In nucleotides, the CDR3 is TGCGCCAGCAGCCAAGAATCAGCAACGTTCACCTCCTACGAGCAGTACTTC.

The V call is TRBV19, the J call TRBJ2-1; 7 bases agree with TRBD1. The length of the CDR3 is 16 residues. From germline, CDR1 is LNHDA and CDR2 SQIVND (reference sequence). Germline trimming cut 5 bases from V and 2 bases from J; bases unmatched to any gene: 9. The CDR3 here is CASSPRQGYPYNEQFF. DNA of the CDR3: TGTGCCAGTAGTCCCCGACAGGGATACCCCTACAATGAGCAGTTCTTC. Full variable domain (remainder filled in from reference TRBV19 and TRBJ2-1): DGGITQSPKYLFRKEGQNVTLSCEQNLNHDAMYWYRQDPGQGLRLIYYSQIVNDFQKGDIAEGYSVSREKKESFPLTVTSAQKNPTAFYLCASSPRQGYPYNEQFFGPGTRLTVL.

The J gene is TRBJ1-2, the V gene TRBV2; D ambiguous. The CDR3 is made up of 12 amino acids. V lost 7 bases and J 8 bases, leaving 14 bases between the germline ends. The V gene's germline CDR1 is SNHLY and CDR2 FYNNEI. CDR3 sequence: CASNHDRGGYTF. DNA of the CDR3: TGTGCCAGCAATCATGACCGGGGAGGCTACACCTTC.

In its sample, this clone was seen a few times. The chain uses TRBV5-4 and TRBJ2-2, with D perhaps being TRBD1 or TRBD2 (6 bases each). The CDR3 spans 11 residues. CDR1 SGHNT and CDR2 YYREEE come from the germline V gene (reference sequence). V shed 9 bases and J shed 13 bases, with 16 bases lying between them. In DNA, the CDR3 is TGTGCCACCCCGGAGGGGGAGAGGCTGTTTTTT. It translates to CATPEGERLFF.

The rearrangement links TRBV4-2 to TRBJ2-2; 8 bases align to TRBD1. The trim removed 1 base at V and 3 bases at J, leaving 4 bases unmatched. Per the germline V gene, CDR1 is LGHNA and CDR2 is YNFKEQ. The length of the CDR3 is 16 residues. The CDR3 loop reads CASSQGQGPDTGELFF. DNA of the CDR3: TGTGCCAGCAGCCAAGGACAGGGGCCCGACACCGGGGAGCTGTTTTTT.

The chain joins TRBV6-5 to TRBJ1-5; no definite D call. This CDR3 has 14 residues. V was trimmed by 6 bases and J by 6 bases, leaving 15 bases between them. The germline CDR1 and CDR2 sequences are MNHEY and SVGAGI. In nucleotides, the CDR3 is TGTGCCAGCAGGAATCGGAGATTAAGTCAGCCCCAGCATTTT. It yields the protein CASRNRRLSQPQHF.

The chain uses TRBV6-1 and TRBJ2-1; D is uncertain. Germline V gene lookup returns CDR1 MNHNS and CDR2 SASEGT. The CDR3 totals 13 residues. Deletions cut 5 bases from V and 10 bases from J, with 15 bases between. The CDR3, as DNA: TGTGCCAGCAGTCCTGACACATCGTCCGAGCAGTTCTTC. Residues: CASSPDTSSEQFF.

Of note for this clone: An end of the junction differs from the germline gene, which may be a read error. Other DNA sequences in this specimen translate into the identical CDR3. The V and J genes are TRBV28 and TRBJ2-7; perhaps TRBD2 as D (7 bases). CDR3 length equals 16 residues. CDR1 MDHEN and CDR2 SYDVKM come from the germline V gene. CDR3 sequence reads: CASSPAGAIAAYEQYF. DNA of the CDR3: TGTGCCAGCAGCCCCGCGGGGGCCATAGCCGCCTACGAGCAGTACTTT.

The J gene is TRBJ1-4, the V gene TRBV19, with D perhaps TRBD1 (5 bases). Per germline, CDR1 LNHDA and CDR2 SQIVND (reference sequence). The CDR3 spans 14 residues. Trimming shortened V by 8 bases and J by 6 bases, and 16 bases separated the two germline ends. The CDR3 spells CASGRGQGDEKLFF. The CDR3 coding sequence is TGTGCCAGTGGACGGGGCCAGGGTGATGAAAAACTGTTTTTT.

The genes are TRBV28 and TRBJ2-3, with no clear D. This CDR3 has 13 amino acids. V was trimmed by 6 bases and J by 0 bases, leaving 7 bases between them. Germline CDR1 reads MDHEN; CDR2 reads SYDVKM. The CDR3 spells CASRWPSTDTQYF. The CDR3 coding sequence is TGTGCCAGCAGGTGGCCAAGCACAGATACGCAGTATTTT.

The V call is TRBV15, the J call TRBJ2-1; D not resolved. Trimming cost V 2 bases and J 10 bases, with 9 bases left between them. The CDR3 has 12 amino acids. CDR1 LNHNV and CDR2 YYDKDF come from the germline V gene (reference sequence). CDR3 in amino acids: CATSRSAKEQFF. The CDR3 DNA is TGTGCCACCAGCAGATCGGCCAAGGAGCAGTTCTTC.

The chain joins TRBV19 to TRBJ1-4, with 7 bases identical to TRBD1. Germline-derived CDR1 and CDR2 are LNHDA and SQIVND (reference sequence). The V gene end was trimmed by 5 bases and the J gene end by 0 bases; junction bases not matched to a gene: 3. This CDR3 spans 15 amino acids. CDR3 protein: CASSAQGATNEKLFF. DNA for the CDR3: TGTGCCAGTAGTGCCCAGGGGGCAACTAATGAAAAACTGTTTTTT.

The chain uses TRBV14 and TRBJ2-4; 9 positions agree with TRBD1. Germline V CDR1 and CDR2: SGHDN, FVKESK. The CDR3 is 15 residues long. J was trimmed by 6 bases and V by 4 bases; bases with no gene match: 7. CDR3 nucleotides: TGTGCCAGCAGCCCCGGGACAGGGTTCGGAAACATTCAGTACTTC. Its protein product is CASSPGTGFGNIQYF.

The chain uses TRBV7-6 and TRBJ2-7; D is possibly TRBD2 (5 bases). CDR1 is SGHVS, CDR2 FNYEAQ, per germline. V lost 1 base and J lost 2, with 15 bases in between. This CDR3 region has 16 residues. Written as DNA, the CDR3 is TGTGCCAGCAGCTTAGGCCCCAGATCGCGGGCCTACGAGCAGTACTTC. It translates to CASSLGPRSRAYEQYF. Together with reference TRBV7-6 and TRBJ2-7, the CDR3 gives the full variable domain: GAGVSQSPRYKVTKRGQDVALRCDPISGHVSLYWYRQALGQGPEFLTYFNYEAQQDKSGLPNDRFSAERPEGSISTLTIQRTEQRDSAMYRCASSLGPRSRAYEQYFGPGTRLTVT.

The chain links TRBV5-1 to TRBJ1-5; D possibly corresponds to TRBD1 (5 bases). Trimming left V 4 bases short and J 7 bases short, with 15 bases between. This CDR3 contains 14 residues. CDR1 SGHRS and CDR2 YFSETQ come from the germline V gene. Here the CDR3 DNA reads TGCGCCAGCAGCCCCTCGGGGGGAGAGCAGCCCCAGCATTTT. Its protein product is CASSPSGGEQPQHF.

This clone appeared a few times. The chain employs TRBV6-1 and TRBJ2-3; D may be TRBD1 or TRBD2 (5 bases each). Germline assignment: CDR1 MNHNS and CDR2 SASEGT. The CDR3 length is 14 residues. Trimming pared 7 bases from V and 2 bases from J, leaving 13 bases between. The chain's CDR3 is CASMVGPYTDTQYF. Here the CDR3 DNA reads TGTGCCAGCATGGTGGGACCTTACACAGATACGCAGTATTTT.

The J gene is TRBJ1-6, the V gene TRBV6-5; possible D gene TRBD1, 6 bases. The V gene's germline CDR1 is MNHEY and CDR2 SVGAGI. Trimming left V 5 bases short and J 10 bases short, with 15 bases between. The CDR3 runs 14 residues. As DNA, the CDR3 is TGTGCCAGCAGTAGGGGAGGGGGGGTATCACCCCTCCACTTT. Protein sequence: CASSRGGGVSPLHF.